The rows below give T cell receptor beta chains drawn from one sample of a study of early T cells in non-severe SARS-CoV-2 infection. TCRdb redid the calling of the 5' RACE reads with MiXCR, one entry per CDR3 protein. The sample comprises tens of thousands of distinct CDR3 sequences, approximately 10% of which are singletons, and around 5% rests with the top ten. The material sequenced was whole blood, taken at baseline. These receptors originate from an adult who was a healthcare worker with PCR-confirmed SARS-CoV-2 infection or an uninfected control (not recorded which). Each CDR3 is given with its conserved first and last residue. D genes are given only for firm matches. Clone size, where shown, is once, few, many, or a class for clones that have expanded.

D gene	J gene	V gene	clone size	CDR3 length	CDR3 DNA	CDR3 protein
-	TRBJ2-3	TRBV6-1	many	15	TGTGCCAGCAGTGAAGGAGTAGTGAGAACAGATACGCAGTATTTT	CASSEGVVRTDTQYF
-	TRBJ2-3	TRBV9	few	16	TGTGCCAGCAGCCGGCACAGGAGTGCTAGCACAGATACGCAGTATTTT	CASSRHRSASTDTQYF
-	TRBJ2-5	TRBV7-6	-	14	TGTGCCAGCAGCTTAGCGCGTCCACCCGGGGCCCAGTACTTC	CASSLARPPGAQYF
-	TRBJ1-1	TRBV7-3	many	13	TGTGCCAGCAGCCGACTCAGGGGATCTGAAGCTTTCTTT	CASSRLRGSEAFF
-	TRBJ2-1	TRBV6-2/TRBV6-3	-	16	TGTGCCAGCAGTTATGAGGGACGGCCCTTTAACAATGAGCAGTTCTTC	CASSYEGRPFNNEQFF
-	TRBJ2-7	TRBV13	few	13	TGTGCCAGCAGCTTAGGCGGTTCCTACGAGCAGTACTTC	CASSLGGSYEQYF
-	TRBJ2-2	TRBV6-6	-	15	TGTGCCAGCAGTTCTTTGGGGGGGCACACCGGGGAGCTGTTTTTT	CASSSLGGHTGELFF
TRBD2	TRBJ2-5	TRBV29-1	few	12	TGCAGCGTTACGGGACTAGGGGGGTCCCAGTACTTC	CSVTGLGGSQYF
-	TRBJ1-4	TRBV4-2	few	16	TGTGCCAGCAGCCAAGAATCGTCCCCGTTTTATGAAAAACTGTTTTTT	CASSQESSPFYEKLFF
TRBD1	TRBJ1-6	TRBV10-3	few	14	TGTGCCATCAGTGGAAAGGGGGCGGATTCACCCCTCCACTTT	CAISGKGADSPLHF
-	TRBJ2-3	TRBV20-1	-	13	TGCAGTGCTAGGTTCCAGGGGGGAGATACGCAGTATTTT	CSARFQGGDTQYF
TRBD1	TRBJ1-1	TRBV12-3/TRBV12-4	many	15	TGTGCCAGCAGTTCCCGGACAGGGGCGAACACTGAAGCTTTCTTT	CASSSRTGANTEAFF
TRBD1	TRBJ2-2	TRBV5-5	-	16	TGTGCCAGCAGCTTACCCTACAGGGGGTACACCGGGGAGCTGTTTTTT	CASSLPYRGYTGELFF
TRBD2	TRBJ2-5	TRBV7-6	-	15	TGTGCCAGCAGCCCACCCGGGGGGGCCCAAGAGACCCAGTACTTC	CASSPPGGAQETQYF
-	TRBJ1-5	TRBV4-1	-	13	TGCGCCAGCAGCCAAGATCCCAGCAGCCTATATCATTTT	CASSQDPSSLYHF
-	TRBJ2-5	TRBV11-1	-	12	TGTGCCAGCAGCTTAGACAAGGGGACCCAGTACTTC	CASSLDKGTQYF
-	TRBJ2-1	TRBV6-2/TRBV6-3	many	13	TGTGCCAGCAGTCTAGTGGTAAGGAATGAGCAGTTCTTC	CASSLVVRNEQFF
-	TRBJ2-7	TRBV30	few	14	TGTGCCTGGAGTGCCCAGGGGCTCGTCTACGAGCAGTACTTC	CAWSAQGLVYEQYF
-	TRBJ2-3	TRBV10-3	many	12	TGTGCCGGCGCGAGACGCACAGATACGCAGTATTTT	CAGARRTDTQYF
-	TRBJ1-5	TRBV20-1	-	12	TGCAGTGCTAGAGGAATCGATCAGCCCCAGCATTTT	CSARGIDQPQHF
-	TRBJ2-6	TRBV5-4	-	19	TGTGCCAGCAGCGGCAGGGCACCGAAAGAAAGCTCTGGGGCCAACGTCCTGACTTTC	CASSGRAPKESSGANVLTF
TRBD2	TRBJ2-1	TRBV13	many	14	TGTGCCAGCATTAGGGCGGGGGGGCGCAATGAGCAGTTCTTC	CASIRAGGRNEQFF
-	TRBJ2-2	TRBV5-5	many	15	TGTGCCAGCAGCTTGGAGTGGGGGCCGGGCGGGGAGCTGTTTTTT	CASSLEWGPGGELFF
TRBD2	TRBJ2-1	TRBV3-1	many	15	TGTGCCAGCAGCCAAAAGGGACTAGCGGACAATGAGCAGTTCTTC	CASSQKGLADNEQFF
-	TRBJ1-5	TRBV5-5	-	15	TGTGCCAGCAGCTTGTCGGGGGCTGGGAATCAGCCCCAGCATTTT	CASSLSGAGNQPQHF
-	TRBJ2-2	TRBV7-3	many	16	TGTGCCAGCAGCTTAATGGGCAGCCCTAACACCGGGGAGCTGTTTTTT	CASSLMGSPNTGELFF
TRBD1	TRBJ2-3	TRBV28	many	17	TGTGCCAGCAGTCCCCCCAGACCAGGGGGCGTCACAGATACGCAGTATTTT	CASSPPRPGGVTDTQYF
-	TRBJ1-1	TRBV24-1	many	13	TGTGCCACCAGGGGCGGAACGAACACTGAAGCTTTCTTT	CATRGGTNTEAFF
-	TRBJ1-6	TRBV25-1	-	13	TGTGCCAGCGGAACAGGGCCAGGATCACCCCTCCACTTT	CASGTGPGSPLHF
TRBD2	TRBJ2-3	TRBV11-1	few	12	TGTGCCAGCGAGCGGGGGGCAGATACGCAGTATTTT	CASERGADTQYF
-	TRBJ1-3	TRBV25-1	-	13	TGTGCCAGCAGTGGGACAGCGGGAAACACCATATATTTT	CASSGTAGNTIYF
-	TRBJ1-3	TRBV4-2	few	15	TGTGCCAGCAGCCAAGTGGGGCAGGCTGGAAACACCATATATTTT	CASSQVGQAGNTIYF
TRBD2	TRBJ2-1	TRBV2	-	10	TGTGCCAGCGGACTAGCGGCGCAGTTCTTC	CASGLAAQFF
TRBD1	TRBJ2-1	TRBV24-1	many	13	TGTGCCACCAGTGATCCACAGGGGACGGGGCAGTTCTTC	CATSDPQGTGQFF
-	TRBJ2-3	TRBV7-3	-	12	TGTGCCAGCAGCTTAAAGGGAGATACGCAGTATTTT	CASSLKGDTQYF
TRBD2	TRBJ2-1	TRBV7-8	-	15	TGTGCCAGCAGCCCAACTAGCGGGAGTCTGAATGAGCAGTTCTTC	CASSPTSGSLNEQFF
-	TRBJ1-1	TRBV7-2	few	13	TGTGCCAGCAGCTTAGAGGGGAACACTGAAGCTTTCTTT	CASSLEGNTEAFF
TRBD1	TRBJ2-7	TRBV12-3/TRBV12-4	many	13	TGTGCCAGCAGTAGGGACAGTACGAAGAAGCAGTACTTC	CASSRDSTKKQYF
-	TRBJ1-5	TRBV6-2/TRBV6-3	-	15	TGTGCCAGCAGTGAGCCTGTGGGGGGGAATCAGCCCCAGCATTTT	CASSEPVGGNQPQHF
-	TRBJ2-1	TRBV11-2	few	12	TGTGCCAGCAGCTCGGTATGGAATGAGCAGTTCTTC	CASSSVWNEQFF
TRBD1	TRBJ1-2	TRBV11-3	many	16	TGTGCCAGCAGCCCTGACCGGGACAGGGTGAACTATGGCTACACCTTC	CASSPDRDRVNYGYTF